This paragraph covers one T cell receptor beta chain sequence. The data belong to a study of blood T cell repertoires in COVID-19. Study-wide background: PBMCs, B-cell-depleted T cells, or T cells were the source of the cDNA or gDNA that made up the material.

The CDR3 has 15 amino acids. Germline V gene lookup returns CDR1 LGHNT and CDR2 FRNRAP. V lost 3 bases, J lost 4 bases, and 6 bases stayed unmatched. The assay was immunoSEQ multiplex PCR, and TCRdb's table has in-frame clones only and misses some. The sample lists about 200,000 clones, around 92% seen once, with approximately 8.1% in the top ten. Recruits, aged roughly 18 to 90 years, lived in 20 to 30 US areas. Participants' reported clinical history set cohort assignment. What the recovered Cohort 3 donors had was two negative PCRs, clearance, or symptom resolution. This sequence originates from a woman between 18 and 29 years old who had recovered from COVID-19. Sequences were obtained from PBMCs or T cells enriched from blood (not recorded which). This rearrangement joins TRBV12-5 to TRBJ1-1, with TRBD1 matching 9 bases. This CDR3 reads CASGFSRDRATEAFF. In DNA form, the CDR3 reads TGTGCTAGTGGTTTCTCTCGGGACAGGGCCACTGAAGCTTTCTTT.